This TCR beta chain derives from a study of cytomegalovirus exposure and HLA in healthy donors. Findings and limits, study-wide: Association of roughly 17,000 TCR beta sequences with HLA alleles was found at 0.05 false discovery rate in a later analysis.

Regarding this clone: The antigen remains undetermined.

The PCR used 60 Vbeta and 13 Jbeta primers. Assay used: immunoSEQ multiplex PCR; TCRdb lists only in-frame clones, some missing. This sample yields 170,000 or so clones, of which 70% to 90% are seen a single time; about 2.2% belongs to the top ten. Germline values: CDR1 SQVTM, CDR2 ANQGSEA. After removal of 3 bases from V and 6 bases from J, the junction contained 7 bases not matched to a gene. The CDR3 loop spans 15 amino acids. Sequences were obtained from PBMCs. The source is a woman between 25 and 40 years old in good health and CMV-seronegative. This chain links TRBV29-1 with TRBJ2-1; 11 bases are shared with TRBD2. The CDR3 protein is CSVDDSGGAVNEQFF. For the CDR3, the DNA is TGCAGCGTTGATGATAGCGGGGGGGCCGTCAATGAGCAGTTCTTC.